This T cell receptor (beta chain) was sequenced in a study of blood T cells in healthy people across ages. The CDR3 totals 14 residues. Trimming cost V 6 bases and J 5 bases; bases outside gene matches: 7. Germline values: CDR1 MDHEN, CDR2 SYDVKM. A J-beta primer mix and a sample-barcoded 5' primer were used in a second PCR of roughly 6 to 11 cycles. Via MiXCR, TCRdb re-called the 5' RACE reads, giving one row per CDR3 protein. The profile covers approximately 850,000 distinct CDR3 sequences, with roughly 44% appearing a single time and roughly a fifth taken by the ten largest. A word on this clonotype: Its antigen is currently unknown.

Overall study findings and caveats: Long-lived donors had more naive CD4+ cells and higher diversity than aged donors.

Extractions gave at least 5.5 micrograms of total RNA per sample. This chain uses TRBV28 with TRBJ2-1; 7 bases fit TRBD1. The sequencing input was blood. The sequence came from a man between 60 and 75 years old in good health. This CDR3 is CASRAGTVNNEQFF. CDR3 DNA sequence: TGTGCCAGCAGAGCCGGGACAGTGAACAATGAGCAGTTCTTC.